The rows below give T cell receptor beta chains drawn from one sample of a study of T cells after yellow fever vaccination. TCRdb analysed the 5' RACE reads with MiXCR anew, one entry per CDR3 protein. The table includes about 340,000 distinct CDR3 sequences, almost 4% detected once. The sequences come from PBMCs, collected 5 days after the yellow fever booster vaccination. These receptors were obtained from a man aged 18-30 years who received the YFV17D yellow fever vaccine. Each CDR3 is given with its conserved first and last residue. The D gene is left open where the match is weak. Size tells how often a clone was seen (once, few, many) or the class of an expanded clone, and some rows leave it out.

size | J | D | V | CDR3 | DNA
many | TRBJ1-2 | . | TRBV11-2 | CASSFVTLPYGYTF | TGTGCCAGCAGCTTCGTGACCCTCCCCTATGGCTACACCTTC
. | TRBJ1-6 | . | TRBV28 | CASSSSPASSPLHF | TGTGCCAGCAGTTCAAGCCCGGCCAGTTCACCCCTCCACTTT
few | TRBJ1-6 | . | TRBV4-3 | CASSQSRKTALHF | TGCGCCAGCAGCCAAAGCCGGAAGACGGCCCTCCACTTT
. | TRBJ2-7 | . | TRBV30 | CAYLAQGPYEQYF | TGTGCCTACTTGGCCCAGGGTCCCTACGAGCAGTACTTC
. | TRBJ1-1 | TRBD1 | TRBV19 | CASRDRDTEAFF | TGTGCCAGTAGGGACAGGGACACTGAAGCTTTCTTT
many | TRBJ1-2 | . | TRBV4-3 | CASSQEFGKGHQYGYTF | TGCGCCAGCAGCCAAGAATTCGGGAAGGGACACCAGTATGGCTACACCTTC
. | TRBJ1-1 | TRBD1 | TRBV6-5 | CASSDTRGLTEAFF | TGTGCCAGCAGTGACACCAGGGGGCTCACTGAAGCTTTCTTT
. | TRBJ1-2 | TRBD1 | TRBV6-5 | CASSQQQGAQSYTF | TGTGCCAGCAGTCAGCAACAGGGGGCCCAGAGCTACACCTTC
many | TRBJ2-7 | . | TRBV7-9 | CASSLAGGRRGSYEQYF | TGTGCCAGCAGCTTAGCGGGGGGACGGAGGGGCTCCTACGAGCAGTACTTC
. | TRBJ1-2 | TRBD1 | TRBV5-1 | CASSLEGTGILNGYTF | TGCGCCAGCAGCTTGGAAGGGACAGGGATTCTCAATGGCTACACCTTC
. | TRBJ1-1 | . | TRBV6-5 | CASSYWGDRGGTEAFF | TGTGCCAGCAGTTACTGGGGGGACCGTGGGGGGACTGAAGCTTTCTTT
few | TRBJ2-7 | TRBD1 | TRBV5-1 | CASSSRTGVEQYF | TGCGCCAGCAGCTCGCGGACAGGGGTGGAGCAGTACTTC
many | TRBJ2-1 | . | TRBV2 | CASSKAAANEQFF | TGTGCCAGCAGTAAGGCCGCCGCTAATGAGCAGTTCTTC
. | TRBJ2-5 | . | TRBV24-1 | CATSDGRRVRETQYF | TGTGCCACCAGTGATGGCCGGCGAGTACGGGAGACCCAGTACTTC
few | TRBJ1-2 | . | TRBV21-1 | CASRETDNYGYTF | TGTGCCAGCAGGGAGACAGATAACTATGGCTACACCTTC
many | TRBJ2-3 | TRBD2 | TRBV3-1 | CASSQDLAGGHTDTQYF | TGTGCCAGCAGCCAAGATCTAGCGGGGGGCCACACAGATACGCAGTATTTT
many | TRBJ2-2 | . | TRBV7-2 | CASSLLSGGTGELFF | TGTGCCAGCAGCCTGCTATCCGGGGGCACCGGGGAGCTGTTTTTT
. | TRBJ2-1 | . | TRBV4-1 | CASSQRGQREQFF | TGCGCCAGCAGCCAGCGAGGACAGCGTGAGCAGTTCTTC
many | TRBJ2-7 | . | TRBV10-3 | CAISDGGSAYEQYF | TGTGCCATCAGTGACGGGGGCAGCGCCTACGAGCAGTACTTC
many | TRBJ2-2 | . | TRBV12-3/TRBV12-4 | CASSPQGGTGELFF | TGTGCCAGCAGTCCCCAGGGGGGCACCGGGGAGCTGTTTTTT
many | TRBJ2-2 | TRBD1 | TRBV5-6 | CASSPDRGANTGELFF | TGTGCCAGCAGCCCCGACAGGGGCGCGAACACCGGGGAGCTGTTTTTT
. | TRBJ2-2 | TRBD1 | TRBV4-1 | CASSETGGTGELFF | TGCGCCAGCAGCGAAACAGGGGGCACCGGGGAGCTGTTTTTT
many | TRBJ1-4 | . | TRBV4-1 | CASSPFGQLNEKLFF | TGCGCCAGCAGCCCGTTCGGGCAATTAAATGAAAAACTGTTTTTT